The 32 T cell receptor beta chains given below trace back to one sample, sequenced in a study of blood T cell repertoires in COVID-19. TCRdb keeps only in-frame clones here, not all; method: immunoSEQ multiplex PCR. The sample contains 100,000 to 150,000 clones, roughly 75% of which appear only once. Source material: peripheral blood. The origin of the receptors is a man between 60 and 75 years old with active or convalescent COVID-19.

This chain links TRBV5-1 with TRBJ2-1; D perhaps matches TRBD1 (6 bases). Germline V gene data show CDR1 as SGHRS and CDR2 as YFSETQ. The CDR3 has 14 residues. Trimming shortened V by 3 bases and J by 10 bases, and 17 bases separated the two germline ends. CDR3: CASSSDSYSREQFF. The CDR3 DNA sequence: TGCGCCAGCAGCTCGGACAGTTACTCTCGGGAGCAGTTCTTC.

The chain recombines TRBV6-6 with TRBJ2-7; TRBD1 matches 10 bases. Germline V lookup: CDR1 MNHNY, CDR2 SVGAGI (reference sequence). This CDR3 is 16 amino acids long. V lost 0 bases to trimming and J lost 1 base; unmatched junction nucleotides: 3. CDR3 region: CASSYSMGQGSYEQYF. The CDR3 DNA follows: TGTGCCAGCAGTTACTCGATGGGACAGGGGTCCTACGAGCAGTACTTC.

This CDR3 reads CASSQDPPRTGPLITQYF. CDR3 DNA sequence: TGCGCCAGCAGCCAAGATCCCCCCAGGACAGGACCACTAATCACACAGTACTTC. The chain links TRBV4-3 to TRBJ2-7; TRBD1 matches 7 bases. The CDR3 runs to 18 residues. CDR1 and CDR2 (germline): LGHNA, YSLEER. V was pared by 0 bases and J by 10 bases, with 21 bases of the junction left unmatched.

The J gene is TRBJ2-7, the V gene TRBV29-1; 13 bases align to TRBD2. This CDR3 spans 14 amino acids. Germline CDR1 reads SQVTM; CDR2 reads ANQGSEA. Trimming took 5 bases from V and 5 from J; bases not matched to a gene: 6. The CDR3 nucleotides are TGCAGCGTTCGGACTAGCGGGAGCAACCACGAGCAGTACTTC. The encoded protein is CSVRTSGSNHEQYF.

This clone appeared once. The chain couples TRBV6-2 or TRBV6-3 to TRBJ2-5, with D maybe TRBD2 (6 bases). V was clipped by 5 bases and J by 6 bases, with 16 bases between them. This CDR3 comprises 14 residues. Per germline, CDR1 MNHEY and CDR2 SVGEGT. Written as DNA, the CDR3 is TGTGCCAGCAGTCCCGCCCGACTAGGACAGACCCAGTACTTC. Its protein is CASSPARLGQTQYF.

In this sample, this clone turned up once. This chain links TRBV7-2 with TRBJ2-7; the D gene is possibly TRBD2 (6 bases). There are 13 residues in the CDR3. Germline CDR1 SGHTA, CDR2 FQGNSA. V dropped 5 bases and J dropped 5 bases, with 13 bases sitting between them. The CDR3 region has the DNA TGTGCCAGCAGCCCCTCCCGCGGGGACGAGCAGTACTTC. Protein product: CASSPSRGDEQYF.

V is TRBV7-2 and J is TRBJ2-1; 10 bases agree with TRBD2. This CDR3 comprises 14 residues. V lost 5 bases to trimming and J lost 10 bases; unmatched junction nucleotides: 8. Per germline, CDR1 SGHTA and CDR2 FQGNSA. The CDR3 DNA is TGTGCCAGCAGCCGCACTAGCGGGGAGGGGGAGCAGTTCTTC. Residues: CASSRTSGEGEQFF.

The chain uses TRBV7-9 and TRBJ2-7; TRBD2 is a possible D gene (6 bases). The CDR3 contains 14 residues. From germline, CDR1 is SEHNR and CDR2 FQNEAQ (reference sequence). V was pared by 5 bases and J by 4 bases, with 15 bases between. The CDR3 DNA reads TGTGCCAGCAGCCAACTTGGAGGGGCGTACGAGCAGTACTTC. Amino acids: CASSQLGGAYEQYF.

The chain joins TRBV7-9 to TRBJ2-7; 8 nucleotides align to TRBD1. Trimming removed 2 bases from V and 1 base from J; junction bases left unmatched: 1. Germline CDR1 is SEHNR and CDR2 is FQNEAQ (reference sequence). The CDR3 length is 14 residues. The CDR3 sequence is CASSLQGASYEQYF. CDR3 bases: TGTGCCAGCAGCTTACAGGGGGCTTCCTACGAGCAGTACTTC.

CDR3 sequence (DNA): TGTGCCTGGAGCTCAGGCTACAATCAGCCCCAGCATTTT. Translated: CAWSSGYNQPQHF. This chain connects TRBV30 to TRBJ1-5; D gene uncertain. Germline assignment: CDR1 GTSNPN and CDR2 SVGIG (reference sequence). This CDR3 has 13 residues. Between the trimmed V and J ends, which lost 3 bases and 3 bases, there was a span of 9 bases.

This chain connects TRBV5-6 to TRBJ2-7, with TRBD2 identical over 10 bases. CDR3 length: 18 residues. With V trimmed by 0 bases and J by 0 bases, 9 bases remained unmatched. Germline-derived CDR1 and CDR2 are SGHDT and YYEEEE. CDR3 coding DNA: TGTGCCAGCAGCTTGGGGCTAGCGGGAGCCTCACTCTCCTACGAGCAGTACTTC. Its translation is CASSLGLAGASLSYEQYF.

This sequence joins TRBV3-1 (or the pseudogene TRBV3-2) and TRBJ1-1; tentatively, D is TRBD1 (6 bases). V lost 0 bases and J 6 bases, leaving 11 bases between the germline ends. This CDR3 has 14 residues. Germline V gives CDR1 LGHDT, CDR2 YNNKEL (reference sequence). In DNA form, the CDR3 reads TGTGCCAGCAGCCAAGATGGGGGGGGCTCTGAAGCTTTCTTT. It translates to CASSQDGGGSEAFF.

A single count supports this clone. CDR3 bases: TGCGCCAGCAGCCCGGGGGCTAGCGGGAACGCAGATACGCAGTATTTT. Residues: CASSPGASGNADTQYF. The gene calls are TRBV4-3 and TRBJ2-3; 9 bases line up with TRBD2. Germline V gene sequence: CDR1 LGHNA, CDR2 YSLEER. V lost 4 bases and J lost 4; bases outside the gene matches: 9. The CDR3 extends over 16 amino acids.

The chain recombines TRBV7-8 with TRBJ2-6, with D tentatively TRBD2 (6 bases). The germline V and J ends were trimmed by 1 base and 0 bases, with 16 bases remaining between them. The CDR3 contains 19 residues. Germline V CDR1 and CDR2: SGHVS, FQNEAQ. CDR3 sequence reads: CASSLGGTAGLSGANVLTF. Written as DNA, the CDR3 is TGTGCCAGCAGCTTAGGAGGGACTGCGGGACTCTCTGGGGCCAACGTCCTGACTTTC.

The CDR3 loop reads CASSVTAGVTGELFF. The CDR3 bases are TGTGCCAGCAGCGTAACAGCGGGAGTGACCGGGGAGCTGTTTTTT. The chain is built from TRBV9 and TRBJ2-2, with TRBD2 matching over 8 bases. Germline CDR1 and CDR2: SGDLS and YYNGEE. The CDR3 is made up of 15 amino acids. V lost 1 base, J lost 5 bases, and 4 bases stayed unmatched.

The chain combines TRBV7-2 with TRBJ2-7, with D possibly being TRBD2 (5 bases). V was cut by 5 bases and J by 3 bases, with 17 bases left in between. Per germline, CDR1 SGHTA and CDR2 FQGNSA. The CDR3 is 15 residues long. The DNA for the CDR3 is TGTGCCAGCAGCCTCTCAACCAAGAGGGACTACGAGCAGTACTTC. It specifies CASSLSTKRDYEQYF.

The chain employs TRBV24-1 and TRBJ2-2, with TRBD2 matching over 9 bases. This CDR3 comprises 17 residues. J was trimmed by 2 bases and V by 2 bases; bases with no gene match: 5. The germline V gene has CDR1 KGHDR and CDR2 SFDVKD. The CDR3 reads CATSDSAGGSNTGELFF. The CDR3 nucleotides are TGTGCCACCAGTGATTCAGCGGGGGGCAGCAACACCGGGGAGCTGTTTTTT.

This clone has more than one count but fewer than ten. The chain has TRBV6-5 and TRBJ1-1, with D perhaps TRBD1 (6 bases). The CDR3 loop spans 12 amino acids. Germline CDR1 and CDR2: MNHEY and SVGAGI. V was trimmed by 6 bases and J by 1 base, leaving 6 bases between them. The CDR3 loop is CASRDRNTEAFF. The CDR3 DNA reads TGTGCCAGCAGGGACAGGAACACTGAAGCTTTCTTT.

The CDR3 protein is CASSQETSGSNNEQFF. The CDR3 DNA sequence: TGCGCCAGCAGCCAGGAGACTAGCGGGAGCAACAATGAGCAGTTCTTC. This rearrangement joins TRBV4-3 to TRBJ2-1; 12 bases match TRBD2. CDR3 size: 16 residues. Germline lookup yields CDR1 LGHNA and CDR2 YSLEER. Losses at the gene ends were 3 bases for V and 5 bases for J; bases not matched to a gene: 5.

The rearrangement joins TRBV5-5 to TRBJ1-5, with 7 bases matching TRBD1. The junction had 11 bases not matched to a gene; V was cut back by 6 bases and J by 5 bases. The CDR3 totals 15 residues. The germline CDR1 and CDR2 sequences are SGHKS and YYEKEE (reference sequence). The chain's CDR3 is CASTWTGQTDQPQHF. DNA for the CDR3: TGTGCCAGCACTTGGACAGGCCAAACCGATCAGCCCCAGCATTTT.

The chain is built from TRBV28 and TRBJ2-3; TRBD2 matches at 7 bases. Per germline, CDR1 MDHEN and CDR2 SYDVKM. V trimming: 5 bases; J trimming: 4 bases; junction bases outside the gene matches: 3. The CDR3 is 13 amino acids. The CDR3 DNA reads TGTGCCAGCAGTCGCGGACTAGCAGATACGCAGTATTTT. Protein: CASSRGLADTQYF.

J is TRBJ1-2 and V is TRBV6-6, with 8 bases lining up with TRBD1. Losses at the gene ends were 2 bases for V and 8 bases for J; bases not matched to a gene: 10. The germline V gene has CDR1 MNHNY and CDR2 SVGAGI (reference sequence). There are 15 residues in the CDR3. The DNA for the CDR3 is TGTGCCAGCAGTTACGCAGGGGGCGATGGGCCCGGCTACACCTTC. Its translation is CASSYAGGDGPGYTF.

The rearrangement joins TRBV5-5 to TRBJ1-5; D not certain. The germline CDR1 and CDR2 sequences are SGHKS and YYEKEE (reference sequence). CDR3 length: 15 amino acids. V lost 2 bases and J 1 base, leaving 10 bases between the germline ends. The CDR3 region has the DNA TGTGCCAGCAGCTTCGAGGGAGGCAGCAATCAGCCCCAGCATTTT. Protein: CASSFEGGSNQPQHF.

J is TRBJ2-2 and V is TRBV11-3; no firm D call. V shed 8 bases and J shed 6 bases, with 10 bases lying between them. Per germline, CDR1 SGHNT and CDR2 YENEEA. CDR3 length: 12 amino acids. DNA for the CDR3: TGTGCCAGCGCTTCATACTCCGGGGAGCTGTTTTTT. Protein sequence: CASASYSGELFF.

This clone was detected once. Here the CDR3 reads CASHRDRGHLNYGYTF. The CDR3 DNA reads as TGTGCCAGCCACCGGGACAGGGGACACCTTAACTATGGCTACACCTTC. The chain carries TRBV2 and TRBJ1-2; 10 bases agree with TRBD1. Germline V CDR1 and CDR2: SNHLY, FYNNEI. The V segment lost 8 bases and the J segment 1 base; nucleotides outside the gene matches: 10. This CDR3 contains 16 residues. Filled out from reference TRBV2 and TRBJ1-2, the complete variable domain reads EPEVTQTPSHQVTQMGQEVILRCVPISNHLYFYWYRQILGQKVEFLVSFYNNEISEKSEIFDDQFSVERPDGSNFTLKIRSTKLEDSAMYFCASHRDRGHLNYGYTFGSGTRLTVV.

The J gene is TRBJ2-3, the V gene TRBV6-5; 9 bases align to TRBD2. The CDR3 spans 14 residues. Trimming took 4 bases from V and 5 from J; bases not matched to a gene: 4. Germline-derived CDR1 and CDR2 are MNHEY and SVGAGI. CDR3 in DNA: TGTGCCAGCAGTTCCAAACTAGCGGGAGATACGCAGTATTTT. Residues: CASSSKLAGDTQYF.

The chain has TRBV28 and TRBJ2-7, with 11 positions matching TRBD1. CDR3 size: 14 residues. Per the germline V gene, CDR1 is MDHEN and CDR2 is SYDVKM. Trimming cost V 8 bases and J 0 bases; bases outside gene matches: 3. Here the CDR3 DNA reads TGTGCCAGCGACGGACAGGGGGCCTCCTACGAGCAGTACTTC. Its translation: CASDGQGASYEQYF. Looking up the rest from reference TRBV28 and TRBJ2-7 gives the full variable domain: DVKVTQSSRYLVKRTGEKVFLECVQDMDHENMFWYRQDPGLGLRLIYFSYDVKMKEKGDIPEGYSVSREKKERFSLILESASTNQTSMYLCASDGQGASYEQYFGPGTRLTVT.

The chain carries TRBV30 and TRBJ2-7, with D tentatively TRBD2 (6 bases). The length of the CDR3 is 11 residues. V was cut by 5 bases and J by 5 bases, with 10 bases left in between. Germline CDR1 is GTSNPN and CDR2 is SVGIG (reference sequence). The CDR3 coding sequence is TGTGCCTGGGTTACGGGGGACGAGCAGTACTTC. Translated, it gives CAWVTGDEQYF. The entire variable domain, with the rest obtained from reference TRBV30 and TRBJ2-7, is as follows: SQTIHQWPATLVQPVGSPLSLECTVEGTSNPNLYWYRQAAGRGLQLLFYSVGIGQISSEVPQNLSASRPQDRQFILSSKKLLLSDSGFYLCAWVTGDEQYFGPGTRLTVT.

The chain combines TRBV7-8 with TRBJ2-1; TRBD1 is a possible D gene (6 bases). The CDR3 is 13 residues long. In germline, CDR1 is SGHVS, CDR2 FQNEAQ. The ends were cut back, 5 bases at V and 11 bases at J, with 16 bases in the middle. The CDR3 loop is CASSIDSGVKQFF. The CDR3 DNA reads TGTGCCAGCAGCATAGACTCAGGGGTCAAGCAGTTCTTC.

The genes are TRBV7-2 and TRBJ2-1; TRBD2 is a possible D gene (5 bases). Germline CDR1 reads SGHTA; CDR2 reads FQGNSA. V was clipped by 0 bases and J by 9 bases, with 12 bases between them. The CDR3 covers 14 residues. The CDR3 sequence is CASSLALLGVEQFF. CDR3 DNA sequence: TGTGCCAGCAGCTTAGCGCTTTTGGGAGTTGAGCAGTTCTTC. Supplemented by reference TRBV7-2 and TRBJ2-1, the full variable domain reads GAGVSQSPSNKVTEKGKDVELRCDPISGHTALYWYRQSLGQGLEFLIYFQGNSAPDKSGLPSDRFSAERTGGSVSTLTIQRTQQEDSAVYLCASSLALLGVEQFFGPGTRLTVL.

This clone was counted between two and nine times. In nucleotides, the CDR3 is TGTGCCAGCAGTTGGGGGGGGTTACGGCATGGCTACACCTTC. Translation gives CASSWGGLRHGYTF. The chain recombines TRBV28 with TRBJ1-2; D possibly corresponds to TRBD1 (5 bases). The CDR3 is 14 amino acids. V gave up 4 bases and J gave up 6 bases, with 15 bases separating them. Looked up from germline, CDR1 is MDHEN and CDR2 is SYDVKM.

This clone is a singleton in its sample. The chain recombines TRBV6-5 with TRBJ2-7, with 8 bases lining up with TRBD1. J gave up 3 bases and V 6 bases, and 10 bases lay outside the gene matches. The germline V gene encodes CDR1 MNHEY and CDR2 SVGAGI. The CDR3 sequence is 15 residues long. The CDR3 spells CASSRVGTGLYEQYF. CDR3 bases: TGTGCCAGCAGCCGGGTGGGGACAGGACTCTACGAGCAGTACTTC.